This T cell receptor (beta chain) was sequenced for a study of T cell responses to AZD1222 COVID-19 vaccine. Generated by immunoSEQ multiplex PCR, the TCRdb table keeps only in-frame clones and is missing some. This table has about 140,000 clones, roughly 86% appearing once. The V end lost 5 bases, the J end lost 6 bases, and 10 bases lay between the germline ends. Germline CDR1 and CDR2: SEHNR and FQNEAQ (reference sequence). This CDR3 region has 12 residues. The J gene is TRBJ1-1, the V gene TRBV7-9, with a possible D match to TRBD1 (5 bases). The material sequenced was peripheral blood, taken 28 days after the second AZD1222 dose. The sequence derives from an adult who received the AZD1222 COVID-19 vaccine. CDR3 sequence reads: CASSRGTSEAFF. The CDR3, as DNA: TGTGCCAGCAGCAGAGGGACGTCTGAAGCTTTCTTT. Filled out from reference TRBV7-9 and TRBJ1-1, the complete variable domain reads DTGVSQNPRHKITKRGQNVTFRCDPISEHNRLYWYRQTLGQGPEFLTYFQNEAQLEKSRLLSDRFSAERPKGSFSTLEIQRTEQGDSAMYLCASSRGTSEAFFGQGTRLTVV.